This T cell receptor beta chain was recorded in a study of T cells in Graves' hyperthyroidism and ophthalmopathy. RNA transcripts served as the template for amplifying TCR beta CDR3 regions. First-round RT-PCR targeting the TCR CDR3 was performed with the HTBI primer set. One entry per CDR3 protein results from TCRdb running MiXCR on the multiplex PCR reads. The data contain roughly 550,000 distinct CDR3 sequences, 16% of them seen just once; the ten biggest clones take up over 25%. Germline V CDR1 and CDR2: MDHEN, SYDVKM. The V gene lost 6 bases and the J gene lost 7 bases, with 19 bases spanning the gap. The CDR3 sequence is 14 residues long. This clonotype appeared many times.

This clonotype originated in a woman in her 30s with Graves' ophthalmopathy. The material sequenced was blood. The chain has TRBV28 and TRBJ2-7; TRBD1 is a possible D gene (7 bases). CDR3 nucleotides: TGTGCCAGCAGCCCCGACAGGGAGGTATGGGAGCAGTACTTC. The encoded protein is CASSPDREVWEQYF. Full variable domain (missing parts from reference TRBV28 and TRBJ2-7): DVKVTQSSRYLVKRTGEKVFLECVQDMDHENMFWYRQDPGLGLRLIYFSYDVKMKEKGDIPEGYSVSREKKERFSLILESASTNQTSMYLCASSPDREVWEQYFGPGTRLTVT.